This T cell receptor (beta chain) was sequenced during a study of radiation and T cells in renal cell carcinoma. TCRdb's table, derived via immunoSEQ multiplex PCR, lists solely in-frame clones and lacks some. The sample holds about 78,000 clones; 80% to 90% are singletons and the top ten take nearly 6%. The time point is: blood 4 weeks post-SBRT, at nephrectomy. Treatment defined: 15 Gy SBRT to primary tumor, nephrectomy 4 weeks later. Nephrectomy followed 15 Gy stereotactic body radiation by 4 weeks. The material sequenced was blood, taken from a patient whose treatment included radiotherapy and nephrectomy. The origin of this receptor is an older woman with renal cell carcinoma.

CDR3 bases: TGTGCCAGCAGCCCAAAACCACTCGGGACTAGCGGGGGGACCGTCCAAGAGACCCAGTACTTC. Protein: CASSPKPLGTSGGTVQETQYF. The chain carries TRBV9 and TRBJ2-5, with 15 positions matching TRBD2. CDR3 length: 21 amino acids. The germline CDR1 and CDR2 sequences are SGDLS and YYNGEE. With 4 bases clipped from V and 1 base from J, the junction kept 17 bases outside the gene matches.